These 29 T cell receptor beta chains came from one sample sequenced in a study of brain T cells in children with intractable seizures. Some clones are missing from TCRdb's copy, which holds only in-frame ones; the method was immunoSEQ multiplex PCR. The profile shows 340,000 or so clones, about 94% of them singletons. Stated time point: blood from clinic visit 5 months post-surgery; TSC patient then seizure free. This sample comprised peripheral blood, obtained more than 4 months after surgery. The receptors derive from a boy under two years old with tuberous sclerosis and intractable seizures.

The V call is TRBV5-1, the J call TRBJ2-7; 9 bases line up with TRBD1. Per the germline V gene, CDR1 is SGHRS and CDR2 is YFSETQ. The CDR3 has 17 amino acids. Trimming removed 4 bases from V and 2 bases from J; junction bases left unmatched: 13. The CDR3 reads CASSVTLGTGIPYEQYF. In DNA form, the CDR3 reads TGCGCCAGCAGCGTAACCCTGGGGACAGGGATACCCTACGAGCAGTACTTC.

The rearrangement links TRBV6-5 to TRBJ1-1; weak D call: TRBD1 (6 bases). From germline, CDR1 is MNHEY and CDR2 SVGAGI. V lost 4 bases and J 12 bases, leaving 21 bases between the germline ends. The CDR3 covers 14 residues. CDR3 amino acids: CASSSPGQRPGSFF. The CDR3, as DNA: TGTGCCAGCAGTTCCCCAGGACAGCGCCCAGGGTCTTTCTTT.

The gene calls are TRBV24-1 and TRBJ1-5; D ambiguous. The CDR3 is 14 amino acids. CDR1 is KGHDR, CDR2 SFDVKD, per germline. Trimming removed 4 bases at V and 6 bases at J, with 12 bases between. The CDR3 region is CATSDRTRGQPQHF. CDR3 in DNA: TGTGCCACCAGTGACCGAACTCGCGGTCAGCCCCAGCATTTT.

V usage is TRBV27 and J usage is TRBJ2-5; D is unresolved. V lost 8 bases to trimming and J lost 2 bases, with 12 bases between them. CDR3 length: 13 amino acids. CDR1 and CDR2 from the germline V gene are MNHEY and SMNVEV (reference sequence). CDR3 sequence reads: CASGRAVQETQYF. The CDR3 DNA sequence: TGTGCCAGCGGTAGGGCGGTACAAGAGACCCAGTACTTC.

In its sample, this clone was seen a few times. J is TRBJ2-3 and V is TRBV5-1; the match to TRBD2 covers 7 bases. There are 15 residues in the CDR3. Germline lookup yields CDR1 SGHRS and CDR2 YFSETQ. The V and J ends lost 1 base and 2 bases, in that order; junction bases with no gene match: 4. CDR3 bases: TGCGCCAGCAGCTTGACTAGCGAGTCCACAGATACGCAGTATTTT. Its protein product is CASSLTSESTDTQYF.

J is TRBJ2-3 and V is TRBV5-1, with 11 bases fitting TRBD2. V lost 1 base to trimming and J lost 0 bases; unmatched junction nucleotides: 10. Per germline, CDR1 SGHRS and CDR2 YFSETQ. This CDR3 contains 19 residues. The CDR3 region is CASSLRMLAGGSSTDTQYF. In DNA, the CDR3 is TGCGCCAGCAGCTTGCGTATGCTAGCGGGGGGTTCCAGCACAGATACGCAGTATTTT.

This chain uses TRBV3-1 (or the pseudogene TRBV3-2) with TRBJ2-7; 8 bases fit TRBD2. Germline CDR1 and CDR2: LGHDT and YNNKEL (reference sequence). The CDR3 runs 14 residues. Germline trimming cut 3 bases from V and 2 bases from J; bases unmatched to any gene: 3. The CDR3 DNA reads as TGTGCCAGCAGCCATGCCGGGGGGGCCTACGAGCAGTACTTC. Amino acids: CASSHAGGAYEQYF.

In DNA, the CDR3 is TGTGCCAGCAGCTTAGAGCGGGGCGGGCTCGGGGAGCTGTTTTTT. Its translation is CASSLERGGLGELFF. V gene TRBV11-2 combines with J gene TRBJ2-2; maybe TRBD2 (6 bases). V was clipped by 0 bases and J by 7 bases, with 12 bases between them. CDR1 is SGHAT, CDR2 FQNNGV, per germline. The CDR3 spans 15 residues.

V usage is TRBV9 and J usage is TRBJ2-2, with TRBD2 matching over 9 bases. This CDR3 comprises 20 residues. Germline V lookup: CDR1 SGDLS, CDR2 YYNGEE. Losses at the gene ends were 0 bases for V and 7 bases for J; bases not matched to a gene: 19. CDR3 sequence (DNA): TGTGCCAGCAGCGTAGTGATTAGACTAGCGGAGATCCCACCGGGCGGGGAGCTGTTTTTT. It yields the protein CASSVVIRLAEIPPGGELFF.

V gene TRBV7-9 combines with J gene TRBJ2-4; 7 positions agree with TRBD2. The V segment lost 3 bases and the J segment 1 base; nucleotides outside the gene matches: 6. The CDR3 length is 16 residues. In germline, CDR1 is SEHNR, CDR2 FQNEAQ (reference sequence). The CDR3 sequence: CASSFGRERAKNIQYF. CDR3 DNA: TGTGCCAGCAGCTTCGGGCGGGAGAGGGCCAAAAACATTCAGTACTTC.

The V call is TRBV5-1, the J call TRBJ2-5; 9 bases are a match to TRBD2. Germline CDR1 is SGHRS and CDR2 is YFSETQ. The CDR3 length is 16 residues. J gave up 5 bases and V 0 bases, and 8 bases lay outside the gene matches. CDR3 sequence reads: CASSLDGSGSRETQYF. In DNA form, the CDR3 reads TGCGCCAGCAGCTTGGATGGTAGCGGGAGTCGGGAGACCCAGTACTTC.

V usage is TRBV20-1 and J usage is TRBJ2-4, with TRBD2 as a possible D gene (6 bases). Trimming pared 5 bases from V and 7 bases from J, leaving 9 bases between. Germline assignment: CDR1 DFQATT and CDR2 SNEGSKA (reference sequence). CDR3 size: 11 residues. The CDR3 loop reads CSAPRGNIQYF. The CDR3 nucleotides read TGCAGTGCTCCCCGGGGGAACATTCAGTACTTC.

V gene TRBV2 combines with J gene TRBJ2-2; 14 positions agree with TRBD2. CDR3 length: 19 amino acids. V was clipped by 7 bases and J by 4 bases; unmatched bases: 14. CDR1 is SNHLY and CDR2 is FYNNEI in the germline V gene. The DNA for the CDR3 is TGTGCCAGCACCCTCCCGACTAGCGGGGGGGCCGCCCTCACCGGGGAGCTGTTTTTT. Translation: CASTLPTSGGAALTGELFF. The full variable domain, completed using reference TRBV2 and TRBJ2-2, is EPEVTQTPSHQVTQMGQEVILRCVPISNHLYFYWYRQILGQKVEFLVSFYNNEISEKSEIFDDQFSVERPDGSNFTLKIRSTKLEDSAMYFCASTLPTSGGAALTGELFFGEGSRLTVL.

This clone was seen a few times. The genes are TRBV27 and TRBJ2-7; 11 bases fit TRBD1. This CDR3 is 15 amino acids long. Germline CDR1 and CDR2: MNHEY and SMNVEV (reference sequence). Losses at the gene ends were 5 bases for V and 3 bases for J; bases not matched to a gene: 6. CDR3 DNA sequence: TGTGCCAGCAGTCCCCGGGACAGGGGGAACTACGAGCAGTACTTC. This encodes CASSPRDRGNYEQYF.

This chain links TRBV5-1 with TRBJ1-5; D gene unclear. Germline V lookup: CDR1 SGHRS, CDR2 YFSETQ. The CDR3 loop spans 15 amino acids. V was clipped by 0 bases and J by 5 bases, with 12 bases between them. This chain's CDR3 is CASSLEGYGDQPQHF. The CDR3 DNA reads TGCGCCAGCAGCTTGGAAGGGTATGGGGATCAGCCCCAGCATTTT.

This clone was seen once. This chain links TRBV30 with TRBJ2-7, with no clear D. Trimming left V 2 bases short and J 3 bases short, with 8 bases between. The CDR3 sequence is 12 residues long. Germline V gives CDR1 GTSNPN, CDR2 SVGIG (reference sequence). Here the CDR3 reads CAWSQSVYEQYF. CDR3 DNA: TGTGCCTGGAGTCAATCGGTCTACGAGCAGTACTTC. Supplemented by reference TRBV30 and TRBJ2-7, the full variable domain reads SQTIHQWPATLVQPVGSPLSLECTVEGTSNPNLYWYRQAAGRGLQLLFYSVGIGQISSEVPQNLSASRPQDRQFILSSKKLLLSDSGFYLCAWSQSVYEQYFGPGTRLTVT.

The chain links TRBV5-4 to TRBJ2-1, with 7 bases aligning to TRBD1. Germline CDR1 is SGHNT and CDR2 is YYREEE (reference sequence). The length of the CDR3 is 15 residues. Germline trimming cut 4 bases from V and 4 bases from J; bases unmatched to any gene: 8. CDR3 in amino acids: CASSTDRDPYNEQFF. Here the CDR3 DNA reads TGTGCCAGCAGCACTGACAGGGACCCTTACAATGAGCAGTTCTTC.

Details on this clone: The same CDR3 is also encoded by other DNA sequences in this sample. The CDR3 here is CASSFRGSTDTQYF. DNA of the CDR3: TGCGCCAGCAGCTTTCGTGGGAGCACAGATACGCAGTATTTT. The chain has TRBV5-1 and TRBJ2-3; no clear D gene. Trimming took off 2 bases at V and 0 bases at J, with 7 bases between the two ends. CDR3 size: 14 residues. Germline values: CDR1 SGHRS, CDR2 YFSETQ.

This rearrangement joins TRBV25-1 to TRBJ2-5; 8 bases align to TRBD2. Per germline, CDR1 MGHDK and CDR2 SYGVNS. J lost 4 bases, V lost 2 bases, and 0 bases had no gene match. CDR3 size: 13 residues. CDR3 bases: TGTGCCAGCAGTGAACTAGCGGGAGAGACCCAGTACTTC. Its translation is CASSELAGETQYF.

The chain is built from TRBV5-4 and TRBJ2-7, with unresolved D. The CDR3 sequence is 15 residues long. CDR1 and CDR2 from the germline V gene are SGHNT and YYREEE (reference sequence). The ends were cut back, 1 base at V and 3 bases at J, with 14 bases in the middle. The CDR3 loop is CASSLIPARFYEQYF. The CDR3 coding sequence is TGTGCCAGCAGCTTGATCCCGGCCCGGTTCTACGAGCAGTACTTC.

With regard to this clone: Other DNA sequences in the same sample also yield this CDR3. CDR3 amino acids: CASSLQETQYF. DNA of the CDR3: TGCGCCAGCAGCCTACAAGAGACCCAGTACTTC. This chain links TRBV5-1 with TRBJ2-5, with D uncertain. The V end was cut by 4 bases, the J end by 2 bases, with 3 bases between. CDR3 length equals 11 residues. Germline-derived CDR1 and CDR2 are SGHRS and YFSETQ.

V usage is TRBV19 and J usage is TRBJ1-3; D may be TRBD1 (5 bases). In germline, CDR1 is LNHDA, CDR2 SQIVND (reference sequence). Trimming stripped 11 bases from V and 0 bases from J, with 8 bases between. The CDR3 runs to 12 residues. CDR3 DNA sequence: TGTGCCTCTGGGACCTCTGGAAACACCATATATTTT. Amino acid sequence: CASGTSGNTIYF. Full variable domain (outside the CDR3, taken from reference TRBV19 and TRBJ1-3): DGGITQSPKYLFRKEGQNVTLSCEQNLNHDAMYWYRQDPGQGLRLIYYSQIVNDFQKGDIAEGYSVSREKKESFPLTVTSAQKNPTAFYLCASGTSGNTIYFGEGSWLTVV.

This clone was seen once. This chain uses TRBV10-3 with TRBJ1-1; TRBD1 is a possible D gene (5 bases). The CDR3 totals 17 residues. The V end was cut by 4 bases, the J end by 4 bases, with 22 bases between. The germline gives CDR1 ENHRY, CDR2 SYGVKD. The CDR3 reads CAISADRQLEVSTEAFF. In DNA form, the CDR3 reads TGTGCCATCAGTGCGGACCGACAGTTAGAGGTGAGCACTGAAGCTTTCTTT.

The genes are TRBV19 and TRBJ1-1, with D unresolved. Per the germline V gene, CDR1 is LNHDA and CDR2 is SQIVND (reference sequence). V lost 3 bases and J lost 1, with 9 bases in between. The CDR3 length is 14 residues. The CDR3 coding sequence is TGTGCCAGTAGTATTGAACTGCCGAACACTGAAGCTTTCTTT. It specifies CASSIELPNTEAFF.

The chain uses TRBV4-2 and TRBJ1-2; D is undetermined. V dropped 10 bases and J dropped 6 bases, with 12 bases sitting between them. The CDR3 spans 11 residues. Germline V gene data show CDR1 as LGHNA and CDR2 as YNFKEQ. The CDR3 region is CATGPPDGYTF. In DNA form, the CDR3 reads TGTGCCACCGGACCTCCCGATGGCTACACCTTC.

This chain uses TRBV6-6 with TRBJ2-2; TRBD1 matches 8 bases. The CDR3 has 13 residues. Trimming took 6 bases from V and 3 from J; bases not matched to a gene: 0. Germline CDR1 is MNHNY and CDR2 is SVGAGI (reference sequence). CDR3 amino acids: CASRDRDTGELFF. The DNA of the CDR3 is TGTGCCAGCAGGGACAGGGACACCGGGGAGCTGTTTTTT.

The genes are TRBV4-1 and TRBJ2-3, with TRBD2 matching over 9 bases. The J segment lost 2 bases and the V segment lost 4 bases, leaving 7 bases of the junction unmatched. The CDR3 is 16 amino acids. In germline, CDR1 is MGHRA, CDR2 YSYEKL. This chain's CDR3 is CASSPRASGNTDTQYF. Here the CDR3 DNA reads TGCGCCAGCAGCCCGAGGGCTAGCGGGAACACAGATACGCAGTATTTT.

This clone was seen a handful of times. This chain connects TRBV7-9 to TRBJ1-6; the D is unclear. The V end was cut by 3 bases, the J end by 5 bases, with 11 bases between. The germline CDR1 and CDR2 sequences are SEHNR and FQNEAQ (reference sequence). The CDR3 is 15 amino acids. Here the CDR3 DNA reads TGTGCCAGCAGCTTTGGGTCCCTACATAATTCACCCCTCCACTTT. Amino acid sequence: CASSFGSLHNSPLHF. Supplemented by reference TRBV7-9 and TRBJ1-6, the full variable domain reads DTGVSQNPRHKITKRGQNVTFRCDPISEHNRLYWYRQTLGQGPEFLTYFQNEAQLEKSRLLSDRFSAERPKGSFSTLEIQRTEQGDSAMYLCASSFGSLHNSPLHFGNGTRLTVT.

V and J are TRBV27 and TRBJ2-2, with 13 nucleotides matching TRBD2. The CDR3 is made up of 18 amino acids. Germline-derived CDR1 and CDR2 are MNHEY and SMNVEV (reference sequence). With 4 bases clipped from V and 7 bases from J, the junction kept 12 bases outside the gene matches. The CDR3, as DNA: TGTGCCAGCAGTTCTACGAGGGGACTAGCGGGACTCAGCGGGGAGCTGTTTTTT. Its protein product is CASSSTRGLAGLSGELFF.